This TCR beta chain was sequenced during a study of cytomegalovirus exposure and HLA in healthy donors. The study's findings and limits: There were over 150 TCR beta chains listed as cytomegalovirus-associated. The finding came from a later analysis; first-cohort TCR clusters tended to co-occur in the 110 or so validation repertoires.

The repertoire was sequenced with immunoSEQ multiplex PCR; TCRdb's copy has only in-frame clones and lacks some. This table has about 140,000 clones, approximately 93% appearing once. On this clone itself: Its antigen remains unidentified.

This CDR3 contains 18 residues. Germline assignment: CDR1 MGHRA and CDR2 YSYEKL. V shed 6 bases, J shed 7 bases, and the junction held 19 bases outside the gene matches. This TCR derives from a young man in good health and CMV-seronegative. The rearrangement links TRBV4-1 to TRBJ2-1, with 9 bases identical to TRBD2. Input material: PBMCs. CDR3 region: CASRVGLAGSPRRNEQFF. CDR3 bases: TGCGCCAGCAGAGTGGGGCTAGCGGGGAGTCCCCGCAGGAATGAGCAGTTCTTC.